These T cell receptor beta chains were read from a single sample in a study of graft-versus-host responses after intestinal transplantation. Sequencing was performed with immunoSEQ multiplex PCR; in TCRdb, only in-frame clones are kept and a portion is missing. This table has fewer than 70,000 clones, roughly 92% appearing once. The material sequenced was bone marrow, taken approximately 700 days after intestinal transplantation. The receptors were sampled from a human patient who received an intestinal transplant, so some T cells may come from the graft donor. CDR3s include the opening cysteine and the closing phenylalanine or tryptophan. The D gene is left open where the match is weak. The listing skips clone size in some rows; elsewhere it reads once, few, many or a size class.

V	D	length	size	J	CDR3	DNA
TRBV11-3	NA	15	NA	TRBJ2-2	CASSLAGRNTGELFF	TGTGCCAGCAGCTTAGCGGGGCGGAACACCGGGGAGCTGTTTTTT
TRBV19	NA	15	NA	TRBJ2-6	CASRVQGPGANVLTF	TGTGCCAGTAGAGTCCAGGGGCCTGGGGCCAACGTCCTGACTTTC
TRBV7-3	TRBD2	15	NA	TRBJ2-7	CASSSTGLAGVEQYF	TGTGCCAGCAGCTCGACGGGACTAGCGGGAGTCGAGCAGTACTTC
TRBV6-5	NA	14	once	TRBJ2-7	CASKRTGTSYEQYF	TGTGCCAGCAAACGGACCGGGACTTCCTACGAGCAGTACTTC
TRBV4-2	NA	15	NA	TRBJ2-7	CASSQDSGPASEQYF	TGTGCCAGCAGCCAAGACTCAGGGCCAGCGAGCGAGCAGTACTTC
TRBV4-2	TRBD1	15	NA	TRBJ1-1	CASSLVGQENTEAFF	TGTGCCAGCAGCTTAGTCGGACAGGAGAACACTGAAGCTTTCTTT
TRBV10-3	TRBD2	13	NA	TRBJ2-5	CATREAPPETQYF	TGTGCCACGCGGGAGGCTCCCCCTGAGACCCAGTACTTC
TRBV7-9	TRBD1	16	NA	TRBJ1-1	CASSERQGARNTEAFF	TGTGCCAGCAGCGAGAGACAGGGGGCAAGGAACACTGAAGCTTTCTTT
TRBV5-1	TRBD2	14	NA	TRBJ2-7	CASSSSGASYEQYF	TGCGCCAGCAGTTCTAGCGGGGCCTCCTACGAGCAGTACTTC
TRBV9	NA	13	NA	TRBJ1-1	CASSGLGDTEAFF	TGTGCCAGCAGCGGCCTGGGGGACACTGAAGCTTTCTTT
TRBV7-9	NA	15	NA	TRBJ2-7	CASGTGRLTPYEQYF	TGTGCCAGCGGTACTGGGCGGCTAACCCCCTACGAGCAGTACTTC
TRBV2	NA	15	NA	TRBJ2-1	CASSGYWGADNEQFF	TGTGCCAGCTCCGGGTACTGGGGAGCCGACAATGAGCAGTTCTTC
TRBV21-1	NA	13	NA	TRBJ1-6	CASSLGGHSPLHF	TGTGCCAGCAGTTTGGGAGGGCATTCACCCCTCCACTTT
TRBV6-5	TRBD1	15	NA	TRBJ2-7	CASSYSNRGLYEQYF	TGTGCCAGCAGTTACTCGAATAGGGGGCTCTACGAGCAGTACTTC
TRBV11-2	TRBD2	16	NA	TRBJ2-1	CASSLGLAGGLGEQFF	TGTGCCAGCAGCTTAGGACTAGCGGGAGGGCTGGGTGAGCAGTTCTTC
TRBV10-3	TRBD1	17	NA	TRBJ1-5	CAISGSGGTGRWQPQHF	TGTGCCATCAGTGGATCCGGTGGGACAGGGCGTTGGCAGCCCCAGCATTTT
TRBV28	NA	13	NA	TRBJ1-2	CASSFYSSYGYTF	TGTGCCAGCAGTTTTTATTCCAGCTATGGCTACACCTTC
TRBV2	NA	12	once	TRBJ2-7	CASSETTYEQYF	TGTGCCAGCAGTGAGACCACGTACGAGCAGTACTTC